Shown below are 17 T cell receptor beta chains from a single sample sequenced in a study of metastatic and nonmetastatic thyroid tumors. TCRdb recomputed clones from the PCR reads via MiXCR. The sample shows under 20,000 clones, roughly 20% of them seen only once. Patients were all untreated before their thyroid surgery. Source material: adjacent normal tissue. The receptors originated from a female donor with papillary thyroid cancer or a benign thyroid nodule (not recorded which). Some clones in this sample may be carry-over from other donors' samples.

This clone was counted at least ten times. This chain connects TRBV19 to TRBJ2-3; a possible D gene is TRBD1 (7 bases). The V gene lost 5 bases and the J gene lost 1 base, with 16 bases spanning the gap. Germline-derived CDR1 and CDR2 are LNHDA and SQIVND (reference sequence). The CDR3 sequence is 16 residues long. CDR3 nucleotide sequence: TGTGCCAGTAGTCGCTACAGGGGAGGCGGCACAGATACGCAGTATTTT. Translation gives CASSRYRGGGTDTQYF.

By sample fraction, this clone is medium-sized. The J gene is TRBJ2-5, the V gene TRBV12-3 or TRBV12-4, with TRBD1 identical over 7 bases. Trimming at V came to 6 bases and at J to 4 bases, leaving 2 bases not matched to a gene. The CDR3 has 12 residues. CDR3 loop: CASSWTGETQYF. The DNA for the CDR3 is TGTGCCAGCAGCTGGACAGGAGAGACCCAGTACTTC.

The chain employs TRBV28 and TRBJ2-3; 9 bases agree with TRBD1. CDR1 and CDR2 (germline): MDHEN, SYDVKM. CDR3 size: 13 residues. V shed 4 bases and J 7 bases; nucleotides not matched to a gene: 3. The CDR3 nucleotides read TGTGCCAGCAGTTACAGGGGGCGAAATACGCAGTATTTT. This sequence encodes CASSYRGRNTQYF.

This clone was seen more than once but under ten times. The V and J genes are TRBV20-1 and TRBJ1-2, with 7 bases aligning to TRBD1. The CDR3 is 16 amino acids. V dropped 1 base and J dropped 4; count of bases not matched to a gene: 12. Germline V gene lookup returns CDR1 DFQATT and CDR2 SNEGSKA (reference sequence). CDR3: CSARVTRQGAIYGYTF. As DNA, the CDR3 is TGCAGTGCTAGAGTTACTAGACAGGGAGCGATCTATGGCTACACCTTC.

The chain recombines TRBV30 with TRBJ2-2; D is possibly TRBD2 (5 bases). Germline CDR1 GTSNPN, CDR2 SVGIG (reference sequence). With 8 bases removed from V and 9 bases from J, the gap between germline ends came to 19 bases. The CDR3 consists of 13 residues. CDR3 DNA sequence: TGTGCCCATGCCGGGGATAACATCTGGGAGCTGTTTTTT. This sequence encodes CAHAGDNIWELFF.

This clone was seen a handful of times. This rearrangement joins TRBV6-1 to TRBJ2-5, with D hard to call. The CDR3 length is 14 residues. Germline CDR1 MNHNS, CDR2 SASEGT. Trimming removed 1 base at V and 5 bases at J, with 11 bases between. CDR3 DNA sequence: TGTGCCAGCAGTGAAGGCGATTATCCGGAGACCCAGTACTTC. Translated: CASSEGDYPETQYF.

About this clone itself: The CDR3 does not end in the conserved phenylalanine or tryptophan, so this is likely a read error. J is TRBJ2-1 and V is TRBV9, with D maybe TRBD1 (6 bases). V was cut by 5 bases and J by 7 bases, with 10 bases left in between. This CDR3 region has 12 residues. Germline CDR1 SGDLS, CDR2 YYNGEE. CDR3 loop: CASRVTGNEQFL. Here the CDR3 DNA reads TGTGCCAGCAGAGTCACAGGGAATGAGCAGTTCTTG.

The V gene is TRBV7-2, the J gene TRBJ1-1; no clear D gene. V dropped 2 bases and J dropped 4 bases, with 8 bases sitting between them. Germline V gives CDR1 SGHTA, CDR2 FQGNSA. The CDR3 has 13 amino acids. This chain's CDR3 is CASSLLRTTEAFF. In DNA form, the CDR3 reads TGTGCCAGCAGCTTACTGCGGACCACTGAAGCTTTCTTT.

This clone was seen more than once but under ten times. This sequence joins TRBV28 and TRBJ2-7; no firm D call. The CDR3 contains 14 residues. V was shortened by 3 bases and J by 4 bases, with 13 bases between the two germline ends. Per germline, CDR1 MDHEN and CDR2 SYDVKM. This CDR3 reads CASSLWTVDYEQYF. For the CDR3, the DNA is TGTGCCAGCAGTTTGTGGACGGTGGATTACGAGCAGTACTTC.

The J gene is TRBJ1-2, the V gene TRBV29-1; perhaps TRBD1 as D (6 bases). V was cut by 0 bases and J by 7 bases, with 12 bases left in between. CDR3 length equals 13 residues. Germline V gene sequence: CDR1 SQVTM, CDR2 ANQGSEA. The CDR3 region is CSVEEVRGGGYTF. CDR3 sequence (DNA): TGCAGCGTTGAAGAAGTCAGGGGTGGTGGCTACACCTTC.

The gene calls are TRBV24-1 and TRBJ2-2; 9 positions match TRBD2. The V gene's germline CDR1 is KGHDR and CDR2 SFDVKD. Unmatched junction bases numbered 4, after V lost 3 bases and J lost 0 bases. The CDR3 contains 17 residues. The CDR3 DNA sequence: TGTGCCACCAGTGATATGACTAGCGGTACGAACACCGGGGAGCTGTTTTTT. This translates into CATSDMTSGTNTGELFF.

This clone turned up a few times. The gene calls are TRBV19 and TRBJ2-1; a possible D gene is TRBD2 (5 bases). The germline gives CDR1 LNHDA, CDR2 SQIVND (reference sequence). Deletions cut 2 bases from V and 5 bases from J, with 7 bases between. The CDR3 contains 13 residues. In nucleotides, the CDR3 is TGTGCCAGTAGTATACCGGGGAACAATGAGCAGTTCTTC. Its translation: CASSIPGNNEQFF.

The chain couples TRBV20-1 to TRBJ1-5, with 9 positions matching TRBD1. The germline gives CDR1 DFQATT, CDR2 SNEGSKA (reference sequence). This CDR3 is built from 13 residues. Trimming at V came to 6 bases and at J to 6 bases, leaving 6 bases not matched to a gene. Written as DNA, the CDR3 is TGCAGTGCAACACAGGGGGCGGGTCAGCCCCAGCATTTT. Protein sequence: CSATQGAGQPQHF.

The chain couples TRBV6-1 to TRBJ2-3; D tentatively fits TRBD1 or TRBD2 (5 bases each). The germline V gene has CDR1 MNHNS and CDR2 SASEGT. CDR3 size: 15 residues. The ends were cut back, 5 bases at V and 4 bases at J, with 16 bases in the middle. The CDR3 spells CASSSNSRGADTQYF. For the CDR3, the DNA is TGTGCCAGCAGTAGCAACTCGAGGGGTGCAGATACGCAGTATTTT.

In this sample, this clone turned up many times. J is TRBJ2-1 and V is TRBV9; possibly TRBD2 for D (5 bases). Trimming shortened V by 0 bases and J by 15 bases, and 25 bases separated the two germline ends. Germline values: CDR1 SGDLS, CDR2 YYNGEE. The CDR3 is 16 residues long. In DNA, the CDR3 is TGTGCCAGCAGCGTAGAGGTTTTGGAGGTTGGTGACGCTCGGTTCTTC. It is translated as CASSVEVLEVGDARFF.

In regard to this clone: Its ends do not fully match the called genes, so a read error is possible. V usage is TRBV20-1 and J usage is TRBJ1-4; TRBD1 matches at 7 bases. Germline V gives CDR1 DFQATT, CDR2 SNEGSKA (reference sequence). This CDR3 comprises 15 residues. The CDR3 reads CSATRDSGTNEKLVF. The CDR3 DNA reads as TGCAGTGCTACCAGGGACAGCGGTACTAATGAAAAACTGGTTTTT.

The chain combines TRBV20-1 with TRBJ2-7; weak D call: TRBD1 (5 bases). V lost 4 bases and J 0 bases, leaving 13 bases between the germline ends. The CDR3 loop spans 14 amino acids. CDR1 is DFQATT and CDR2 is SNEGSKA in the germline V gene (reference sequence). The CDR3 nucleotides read TGCAGTGCTACCCCAGGGTCAGGCTCCTACGAGCAGTACTTC. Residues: CSATPGSGSYEQYF.